Given below is one T cell receptor beta chain in context. The antigen is not known. This entry comes from a study of T cell repertoires in ileal Crohn's disease. The overall study: Each sample's TCRB immunosequencing used 450 to 650 nanograms of biopsy DNA.

Study-wide points: High-frequency clones were more common in sorted CD8 than CD4 cells. Clonality above 26.8% at surgery always came with endoscopic recurrence.

The time point denotes: inflamed ileum from the surgical specimen. Germline V lookup: CDR1 MGHDK, CDR2 SYGVNS. The ends were cut back, 2 bases at V and 1 base at J, with 11 bases in the middle. This CDR3 is 15 amino acids long. Generated by immunoSEQ multiplex PCR, the TCRdb table keeps only in-frame clones and is missing some. The sample includes approximately 14,000 clones, roughly 80% of them seen just once. The genes are TRBV25-1 and TRBJ1-1; possible D gene TRBD1, 6 bases. The sample taken for sequencing was ileal tissue. This sequence originates from an adult with Crohn's disease. The CDR3 is CASSEPVTGNTEAFF. The CDR3 DNA is TGTGCCAGCAGTGAACCCGTGACAGGGAACACTGAAGCTTTCTTT.